The next 24 T cell receptor beta chains were all read from a single sample in a study of yellow fever vaccine responses in identical twins. TCRdb called the RT-PCR reads again in MiXCR, with one record for every CDR3 protein. The sample has about 19,000 distinct CDR3 sequences; roughly 72% are singletons. The sample consisted of T cells from blood (PBMCs), unsorted or a sorted subset (not recorded which), taken before or after yellow fever vaccination (not recorded which). These receptors all come from a woman between 18 and 30 years old who received the yellow fever vaccine.

In its sample, this clonotype was seen a few times. The rearrangement uses TRBV18 and TRBJ1-3; D unclear. The CDR3 length is 15 residues. The V end was cut by 3 bases, the J end by 0 bases, with 9 bases between. Per germline, CDR1 KGHSH and CDR2 LQKENI. This CDR3 is CASSPSAGSGNTIYF. In nucleotides, the CDR3 is TGTGCCAGCTCACCGTCGGCGGGCTCTGGAAACACCATATATTTT.

This sequence joins TRBV29-1 and TRBJ2-1; 13 positions match TRBD2. Germline V CDR1 and CDR2: SQVTM, ANQGSEA. J was trimmed by 8 bases and V by 5 bases; bases with no gene match: 9. The CDR3 has 15 amino acids. The CDR3 loop reads CSVYGLAGVRDEQFF. CDR3 bases: TGCAGCGTTTACGGACTAGCGGGAGTTAGGGATGAGCAGTTCTTC.

This sequence joins TRBV21-1 and TRBJ1-5; the D call of TRBD1 is as the table states it, not checked on the DNA. TRBV21-1 is recorded as a pseudogene. The CDR3 is made up of 15 amino acids. The CDR3 sequence: CASSKEGDLNQPQHF. DNA for the CDR3: TGTGCCAGCAGCAAGGAGGGGGACCTTAATCAGCCCCAGCATTTT.

V is TRBV7-2 and J is TRBJ1-6; D is unresolved. CDR1 is SGHTA and CDR2 is FQGNSA in the germline V gene. Trimming left V 4 bases short and J 6 bases short, with 4 bases between. The CDR3 runs 12 residues. The CDR3 loop is CASSSINSPLHF. The DNA of the CDR3 is TGTGCCAGCAGCTCGATTAATTCACCCCTCCACTTT.

The chain links TRBV2 to TRBJ2-1; no reliable D call. The length of the CDR3 is 11 residues. Trimming took off 4 bases at V and 10 bases at J, with 8 bases between the two ends. Germline V CDR1 and CDR2: SNHLY, FYNNEI. Here the CDR3 DNA reads TGTGCCAGCAGTGTAAATGAGGAGCAGTTCTTC. Translating gives CASSVNEEQFF.

The chain recombines TRBV7-6 with TRBJ2-2; 9 nucleotides align to TRBD2. In germline, CDR1 is SGHVS, CDR2 FNYEAQ. The CDR3 consists of 16 residues. V was clipped by 0 bases and J by 6 bases; unmatched bases: 5. The CDR3 reads CASSLATSGVPGELFF. CDR3 DNA sequence: TGTGCCAGCAGCTTAGCGACTAGCGGTGTACCCGGGGAGCTGTTTTTT.

This chain uses TRBV2 with TRBJ1-4; D not resolved. Germline V gives CDR1 SNHLY, CDR2 FYNNEI. The CDR3 spans 16 residues. The germline V and J ends were trimmed by 2 bases and 5 bases, with 15 bases remaining between them. CDR3 protein: CASSEQRMWANEKLFF. DNA for the CDR3: TGTGCCAGCAGTGAACAGAGGATGTGGGCCAATGAAAAACTGTTTTTT.

J is TRBJ2-3 and V is TRBV20-1; TRBD2 matches at 14 bases. The CDR3 sequence is 17 residues long. Germline CDR1 reads DFQATT; CDR2 reads SNEGSKA (reference sequence). Losses at the gene ends were 1 base for V and 0 bases for J; bases not matched to a gene: 3. The CDR3 region is CSARVGLAGGSTDTQYF. The CDR3 region has the DNA TGCAGTGCTAGAGTTGGACTAGCGGGGGGTAGCACAGATACGCAGTATTTT.

This rearrangement joins TRBV18 to TRBJ2-5, with D unresolved. This CDR3 has 12 residues. Germline-derived CDR1 and CDR2 are KGHSH and LQKENI. Deletions cut 3 bases from V and 6 bases from J, with 8 bases between. CDR3 region: CASSPKGKTQYF. As DNA, the CDR3 is TGTGCCAGCTCACCGAAGGGCAAGACCCAGTACTTC.

This chain links TRBV29-1 with TRBJ2-1, with D possibly TRBD1 on 5 matching bases. Trimming took 2 bases from V and 4 from J, leaving 15 bases between them. This CDR3 has 15 amino acids. Germline CDR1 is SQVTM and CDR2 is ANQGSEA. The CDR3 nucleotides read TGCAGCGTTGAAATTCGAGTGGGGCTATACAATGAGCAGTTCTTC. Its translation is CSVEIRVGLYNEQFF.

The rearrangement links TRBV20-1 to TRBJ2-2, with no clear D. V was shortened by 6 bases and J by 4 bases, with 12 bases between the two germline ends. CDR1 is DFQATT and CDR2 is SNEGSKA in the germline V gene (reference sequence). There are 13 residues in the CDR3. The CDR3 coding sequence is TGCAGTGCCCCCCACCTAAGCACCGGGGAGCTGTTTTTT. This translates into CSAPHLSTGELFF.

This chain uses TRBV29-1 with TRBJ2-1; D possibly corresponds to TRBD2 (5 bases). V lost 5 bases, J lost 7 bases, and 12 bases lay in between. The CDR3 is 12 amino acids. Germline V gives CDR1 SQVTM, CDR2 ANQGSEA. CDR3 region: CSVPLGWNEQFF. The CDR3 nucleotides read TGCAGCGTTCCACTAGGTTGGAATGAGCAGTTCTTC.

Written as DNA, the CDR3 is TGTGCCAGCAGTGAGCCGGGACTAGCCGGTGATACGCAGTATTTT. It translates to CASSEPGLAGDTQYF. The chain joins TRBV2 to TRBJ2-3, with 9 bases fitting TRBD2. The germline V gene has CDR1 SNHLY and CDR2 FYNNEI. This CDR3 contains 15 residues. The J segment lost 6 bases and the V segment lost 3 bases, leaving 7 bases of the junction unmatched.

A few counts support this clonotype. The chain employs TRBV2 and TRBJ1-5; D is unresolved. Looked up from germline, CDR1 is SNHLY and CDR2 is FYNNEI. V lost 2 bases, J lost 3 bases, and 8 bases lay in between. This CDR3 has 14 amino acids. The CDR3 reads CASSEWQNNQPQHF. CDR3 nucleotides: TGTGCCAGCAGTGAATGGCAGAACAATCAGCCCCAGCATTTT.

The J gene is TRBJ1-1, the V gene TRBV7-8, with D possibly TRBD1 on 5 matching bases. The CDR3 loop spans 14 amino acids. Germline V CDR1 and CDR2: SGHVS, FQNEAQ. The V end was cut by 2 bases, the J end by 1 base, with 8 bases between. Here the CDR3 reads CASSLPGGNTEAFF. The CDR3 nucleotides are TGTGCCAGCAGCTTACCGGGGGGGAACACTGAAGCTTTCTTT.

The V and J genes are TRBV29-1 and TRBJ2-2; a possible D gene is TRBD2 (6 bases). Germline lookup yields CDR1 SQVTM and CDR2 ANQGSEA. Trimming removed 6 bases from V and 0 bases from J, with 11 bases in between. This CDR3 contains 14 residues. The CDR3 nucleotides read TGCAGCGTCCCACGGGAGACGAACACCGGGGAGCTGTTTTTT. It yields the protein CSVPRETNTGELFF.

This sequence joins TRBV5-1 and TRBJ2-1, with 7 bases fitting TRBD1. Germline values: CDR1 SGHRS, CDR2 YFSETQ. The CDR3 totals 14 residues. Trimming took 4 bases from V and 5 from J; bases not matched to a gene: 6. CDR3 bases: TGCGCCAGCAGCATCTGGGACAGAAACAATGAGCAGTTCTTC. Its translation: CASSIWDRNNEQFF.

The chain combines TRBV29-1 with TRBJ2-7; tentative D call: TRBD2 (6 bases). V gave up 2 bases and J gave up 0 bases, with 8 bases separating them. Germline CDR1 is SQVTM and CDR2 is ANQGSEA. The CDR3 is 13 residues long. CDR3 residues: CSVELGSSYEQYF. The CDR3 DNA reads as TGCAGCGTTGAACTCGGGAGCTCCTACGAGCAGTACTTC.

V usage is TRBV18 and J usage is TRBJ2-1, with D perhaps being TRBD1 or TRBD2 (5 bases each). The V gene's germline CDR1 is KGHSH and CDR2 LQKENI. V was shortened by 1 base and J by 0 bases, with 7 bases between the two germline ends. There are 15 residues in the CDR3. DNA for the CDR3: TGTGCCAGCTCACCACGGGGGAGCTCCTACAATGAGCAGTTCTTC. It codes for CASSPRGSSYNEQFF.

The chain links TRBV11-1 to TRBJ2-7; weak D call: TRBD1 (6 bases). V gave up 5 bases and J gave up 3 bases, with 17 bases separating them. CDR1 and CDR2 (germline): SGHAT, FQDESV (reference sequence). This CDR3 is 15 amino acids long. The chain's CDR3 is CASSPWTVNHYEQYF. As DNA, the CDR3 is TGTGCCAGCAGCCCCTGGACAGTGAACCACTACGAGCAGTACTTC.

In this sample, this clonotype turned up a few times. This chain connects TRBV12-3 or TRBV12-4 to TRBJ1-6; D is perhaps TRBD1 (6 bases). CDR3 length: 14 residues. V was cut by 7 bases and J by 8 bases, with 15 bases left in between. CDR3 protein: CASTLQGRDSPLHF. The CDR3 bases are TGTGCCAGCACCTTACAGGGACGAGATTCACCCCTCCACTTT.

This sequence joins TRBV11-2 and TRBJ1-1; D may be TRBD1 (6 bases). V gave up 1 base and J gave up 1 base, with 13 bases separating them. CDR1 is SGHAT and CDR2 is FQNNGV in the germline V gene. There are 16 residues in the CDR3. The CDR3 sequence is CASSLGGQGQNTEAFF. Here the CDR3 DNA reads TGTGCCAGCAGCTTAGGAGGCCAGGGGCAGAACACTGAAGCTTTCTTT.

The chain uses TRBV12-3 or TRBV12-4 and TRBJ2-1; D not resolved. The CDR3 has 16 amino acids. Trimming cost V 4 bases and J 2 bases, with 15 bases left between them. The CDR3 region is CASSSKHLRPYNEQFF. The CDR3 region has the DNA TGTGCCAGCAGTTCAAAACACTTGCGACCCTACAATGAGCAGTTCTTC.

The chain joins TRBV6-4 to TRBJ2-7, with TRBD1 identical over 7 bases. Germline CDR1 reads MRHNA; CDR2 reads SNTAGT. V lost 2 bases to trimming and J lost 0 bases; unmatched junction nucleotides: 4. The CDR3 is made up of 15 amino acids. The CDR3 region is CASSDARQGSYEQYV. In DNA, the CDR3 is TGTGCCAGCAGTGACGCCAGACAGGGCTCCTACGAGCAGTACGTC.